These T cell receptor beta chains were read from a single sample in a study of OX40 agonist ivuxolimab in advanced cancers. Sequenced by immunoSEQ multiplex PCR; TCRdb stores in-frame clones only, minus some. The sample carries about 74,000 clones, around 84% recorded once. Sequencing used CD4+ or CD8+ T cells sorted from blood, obtained in a trial of the OX40 agonist ivuxolimab. Receptors were obtained from an adult with an advanced solid tumor such as melanoma, head and neck, liver or kidney cancer. Each CDR3 is given with its conserved first and last residue. The D gene is left open where the match is weak. The size of a clone is reported for some rows only, either as once, few or many, or as a class for expanded clones.

j_call	v_call	d_call	clone_size	cdr3_nt	cdr3_aa
TRBJ2-7	TRBV11-1	NA	NA	TGTGCCAGCGGGGAGACAGATTCCTACGAGCAGTACTTC	CASGETDSYEQYF
TRBJ2-7	TRBV7-2	NA	NA	TGTGCCAGCAGCCTAGGGAGGCGATCCTACGAGCAGTACTTC	CASSLGRRSYEQYF
TRBJ2-1	TRBV9	TRBD2	NA	TGTGCCAGCAGCGTAGGGTTAGCGGGAACCTACAATGAGCAGTTCTTC	CASSVGLAGTYNEQFF
TRBJ2-7	TRBV9	TRBD1	NA	TGTGCCAGCAGCGACCGGGACAGGGGTTTTAACGAGCAGTACTTC	CASSDRDRGFNEQYF
TRBJ2-6	TRBV28	TRBD2	NA	TGTGCCTGCGAACCCCGACTAGCGGCGAACTCTGGGGCCAACGTCCTGACTTTC	CACEPRLAANSGANVLTF
TRBJ2-2	TRBV13	NA	NA	TGTGCCAGCAGTCGACAGGGACTTGGGGCCGGGGAGCTGTTTTTT	CASSRQGLGAGELFF
TRBJ2-7	TRBV21-1	NA	NA	TGTGCCAGCAGCACAAGATTTTTTGGCATAGCGGACTACGAGCAGTACTTC	CASSTRFFGIADYEQYF
TRBJ2-5	TRBV4-1	NA	NA	TGCGCCAGCAGCCGAGATGGGAGCGGTGGGCAAGAGACCCAGTACTTC	CASSRDGSGGQETQYF
TRBJ1-4	TRBV7-2	NA	NA	TGTGCCAGCAGCTTACAGGGGTCGTCGAATGAAAAACTGTTTTTT	CASSLQGSSNEKLFF
TRBJ2-5	TRBV5-1	NA	NA	TGCGCCAGCAGCTTTTACAGCCACCAAGAGACCCAGTACTTC	CASSFYSHQETQYF
TRBJ1-2	TRBV28	NA	NA	TGTGCCAGCAGTATTAACTATGGCTACACCTTC	CASSINYGYTF
TRBJ2-1	TRBV25-1	NA	NA	TGTGCCAGCAGTGAAGCGGGTGGGGGGCCCTACAATGAGCAGTTCTTC	CASSEAGGGPYNEQFF
TRBJ2-5	TRBV2	TRBD2	NA	TGTGCCAGCAGTGGAACCGGGACTAGCGGGAGATTGGAGACCCAGTACTTC	CASSGTGTSGRLETQYF
TRBJ2-7	TRBV6-5	TRBD1	NA	TGTGCCAGCAGTTACTGGACAGGGAATGTGCAGTACTTC	CASSYWTGNVQYF
TRBJ2-1	TRBV5-1	NA	NA	TGCGCCAGCAGCTTGGGACACAGCTACAATGAGCAGTTCTTC	CASSLGHSYNEQFF
TRBJ1-5	TRBV28	NA	NA	TGTGCCAGCATCCTGGCGGGGGCGCGAAGCAATCAGCCCCAGCATTTT	CASILAGARSNQPQHF
TRBJ2-3	TRBV19	TRBD1	NA	TGTGCCAGTAGTACGAAGGGGACAGCTAGCACAGATACGCAGTATTTT	CASSTKGTASTDTQYF
TRBJ1-4	TRBV29-1	NA	NA	TGCAGCGTCCGAGGGGTGGGTAATGAAAAACTGTTTTTT	CSVRGVGNEKLFF
TRBJ1-1	TRBV4-2	TRBD1	once	TGTGCCAGCAGCCAATATCCAGGGGGCCACACTGAAGCTTTCTTT	CASSQYPGGHTEAFF
TRBJ2-1	TRBV19	TRBD1	NA	TGTGCCAGTAGGCGGACAGGGTCATCCTCCTACAATGAGCAGTTCTTC	CASRRTGSSSYNEQFF
TRBJ1-1	TRBV28	NA	NA	TGTGCCAGCAGTTTACATGGGAACACTGAAGCTTTCTTT	CASSLHGNTEAFF
TRBJ2-3	TRBV11-3	NA	NA	TGTGCCAGCAGCTTCGGTGCAAACACAGATACGCAGTATTTT	CASSFGANTDTQYF
TRBJ1-1	TRBV13	TRBD1	NA	TGTGCCAGCAGCTCCAGGGAAGGACAGGGTTTTTTCTTT	CASSSREGQGFFF
TRBJ1-4	TRBV7-9	NA	NA	TGTGCCAGCAGCTTAGGACAGCCTAATGAAAAACTGTTTTTT	CASSLGQPNEKLFF
TRBJ2-5	TRBV11-1	TRBD1	NA	TGTGCCAGCGGTGTGACAGGGGGCGATGAGACCCAGTACTTC	CASGVTGGDETQYF
TRBJ1-1	TRBV4-1	NA	medium-sized	TGCGCCAGCAGCCAAGTTGGCGGGTTCACTGAAGCTTTCTTT	CASSQVGGFTEAFF
TRBJ2-7	TRBV7-3	NA	NA	TGTGCCAGCAGCTTAATGCAGGGCTACGAGCAGTACTTC	CASSLMQGYEQYF
TRBJ2-3	TRBV5-1	TRBD2	NA	TGCGCCAGCAGCTACAGCGGGAGGCTGGGTACGCAGTATTTT	CASSYSGRLGTQYF
TRBJ2-3	TRBV4-1	NA	NA	TGCGCCAGCAGCCAAGATGAGAGGAAGGGGACTAGCACAGATACGCAGTATTTT	CASSQDERKGTSTDTQYF
TRBJ1-2	TRBV4-2	NA	NA	TGTGCCAGCGGTCGGGTGGACTATGGCTACACCTTC	CASGRVDYGYTF
TRBJ2-1	TRBV5-8	NA	NA	TGTGCCAGCAGTAAACGACTTCATGAGCAGTTCTTC	CASSKRLHEQFF
TRBJ2-6	TRBV7-3	TRBD2	NA	TGTGCCAGCAGCCCCGGGGTGAGCGGGAGTCGAGCTGGGGCCAACGTCCTGACTTTC	CASSPGVSGSRAGANVLTF
TRBJ2-7	TRBV5-1	TRBD2	once	TGCGCCAGCAGCAGCGGGGCCATCTACGAGCAGTACTTC	CASSSGAIYEQYF
TRBJ2-1	TRBV7-8	TRBD2	NA	TGTGCCAGCAGCTTAGGATTTAGCGGGAGGAGGTTGGCTGAGCAGTTCTTC	CASSLGFSGRRLAEQFF
TRBJ1-5	TRBV6-5	TRBD1	NA	TGTGCCAGCAGAAAAGGACAGGGCTGGAATCAGCCCCAGCATTTT	CASRKGQGWNQPQHF
TRBJ1-1	TRBV5-8	NA	NA	TGTGCCAGCAGCTGGGTCGCTCGGGGGAACACTGAAGCTTTCTTT	CASSWVARGNTEAFF
TRBJ1-2	TRBV6-5	NA	few	TGTGCCAGCAAGAGGTTTGTCACAGCTAACTATGGCTACACCTTC	CASKRFVTANYGYTF
TRBJ2-5	TRBV5-4	TRBD1	NA	TGTGCCAGCAGCGGACAGGGTAGGGCCCAGTACTTC	CASSGQGRAQYF